The present TCR beta chain was sequenced within a study of radiation and T cells in renal cell carcinoma. Only in-frame clones appear in the TCRdb table, and some are missing; sequencing was by immunoSEQ multiplex PCR. This table has about 130,000 clones, around four fifths appearing once. The trim removed 1 base at V and 0 bases at J, leaving 11 bases unmatched. The germline gives CDR1 LNHDA, CDR2 SQIVND (reference sequence). This CDR3 is 20 amino acids long. Time point: blood 2 weeks post-SBRT. Treatment defined: 15 Gy SBRT to primary tumor, nephrectomy 4 weeks later. Blood was sampled at baseline, 2 weeks and 4 weeks after SBRT. This renal cell carcinoma was of the clear cell type.

This sequence was found in a woman aged 60-75 years with renal cell carcinoma. Sequenced here: blood, sampled from a patient whose treatment included radiotherapy and nephrectomy. This chain joins TRBV19 and TRBJ2-1, with 11 bases fitting TRBD2. CDR3 nucleotides: TGTGCCAGTAGTATAGCGGCTAGCGGGGGGTTTCCCAGCTCCTACAATGAGCAGTTCTTC. It specifies CASSIAASGGFPSSYNEQFF. Drawing the rest from reference TRBV19 and TRBJ2-1, the complete variable domain is DGGITQSPKYLFRKEGQNVTLSCEQNLNHDAMYWYRQDPGQGLRLIYYSQIVNDFQKGDIAEGYSVSREKKESFPLTVTSAQKNPTAFYLCASSIAASGGFPSSYNEQFFGPGTRLTVL.